These 11 T cell receptor beta chains came from one sample sequenced in a study of T cells after yellow fever vaccination. TCRdb fed the 5' RACE reads into MiXCR, producing one record per CDR3 protein. This sample has fewer than 100,000 distinct CDR3 sequences, with under 6.5% found just once. Sequenced material: CD8+ T cells sorted from PBMCs, taken 10 days after the yellow fever booster vaccination. These receptors originate from a man between 18 and 35 years old who received the YFV17D yellow fever vaccine.

This clonotype occurred a few times. CDR3: CASSNRGADTDTQYF. CDR3 in DNA: TGTGCCAGCAGTAACAGGGGCGCAGACACAGATACGCAGTATTTT. The rearrangement joins TRBV27 to TRBJ2-3; 7 bases are a match to TRBD1. V was clipped by 5 bases and J by 2 bases; unmatched bases: 7. The CDR3 sequence is 15 residues long. Germline-derived CDR1 and CDR2 are MNHEY and SMNVEV (reference sequence).

The chain uses TRBV5-5 and TRBJ2-7, with D maybe TRBD1 (6 bases). V lost 4 bases and J 3 bases, leaving 14 bases between the germline ends. The germline gives CDR1 SGHKS, CDR2 YYEKEE (reference sequence). There are 14 residues in the CDR3. The CDR3 protein is CASSDRTENYEQYF. In nucleotides, the CDR3 is TGTGCCAGCAGCGACCGGACAGAAAACTACGAGCAGTACTTC.

This clonotype showed up many times. CDR3 DNA: TGCAGTGCTAGAGATCCCGCGGGGGCGGTCTACAATGAGCAGTTCTTC. Translated: CSARDPAGAVYNEQFF. This chain uses TRBV20-1 with TRBJ2-1; D may be TRBD2 (7 bases). Trimming left V 0 bases short and J 3 bases short, with 15 bases between. CDR3 length: 16 residues. Germline CDR1 is DFQATT and CDR2 is SNEGSKA (reference sequence).

The chain combines TRBV4-1 with TRBJ2-7; no reliable D call. The CDR3 is 14 residues long. V dropped 2 bases and J dropped 2 bases, with 10 bases sitting between them. CDR1 MGHRA and CDR2 YSYEKL come from the germline V gene. The CDR3 nucleotides are TGCGCCAGCAGCCAAAATTCTGGGGCCTACGAGCAGTACGTC. Its translation: CASSQNSGAYEQYV.

The table lists this clonotype with a few counts. The V call is TRBV20-1, the J call TRBJ1-2; no definite D call. CDR1 and CDR2 (germline): DFQATT, SNEGSKA (reference sequence). V lost 6 bases and J 5 bases, leaving 10 bases between the germline ends. CDR3 length: 11 residues. The CDR3 sequence: CSAPLGYGYTF. DNA for the CDR3: TGCAGTGCCCCCCTTGGATATGGCTACACCTTC.

This clonotype was observed a few times. The genes are TRBV7-9 and TRBJ1-5, with D unresolved. The germline V gene encodes CDR1 SEHNR and CDR2 FQNEAQ (reference sequence). V lost 4 bases and J 4 bases, leaving 11 bases between the germline ends. This CDR3 comprises 14 residues. In DNA form, the CDR3 reads TGTGCCAGCAGCTCTGAAGGTTTGAATCAGCCCCAGCATTTT. It codes for CASSSEGLNQPQHF.

This chain connects TRBV28 to TRBJ1-1; D call uncertain. The V end was cut by 5 bases, the J end by 6 bases, with 16 bases between. Germline V gives CDR1 MDHEN, CDR2 SYDVKM. The CDR3 loop spans 14 amino acids. The CDR3 reads CASSPLSDGAEAFF. The CDR3 DNA is TGTGCCAGCAGTCCCCTTAGTGATGGGGCTGAAGCTTTCTTT.

This clonotype was picked up many times. The chain employs TRBV10-3 and TRBJ2-1; no definite D call. This CDR3 region has 13 residues. The germline V and J ends were trimmed by 0 bases and 11 bases, with 11 bases remaining between them. Germline V lookup: CDR1 ENHRY, CDR2 SYGVKD. The CDR3 protein is CAISESTRTQQFF. The CDR3 DNA follows: TGTGCCATCAGTGAGTCGACTCGGACCCAGCAGTTCTTC.

The chain is built from TRBV6-2 or TRBV6-3 and TRBJ2-5, with TRBD2 identical over 7 bases. Losses at the gene ends were 2 bases for V and 0 bases for J; bases not matched to a gene: 3. Germline values: CDR1 MNHEY, CDR2 SVGEGT. The CDR3 consists of 15 residues. The CDR3 here is CASSYGAGNQETQYF. The CDR3 DNA is TGTGCCAGCAGTTACGGAGCGGGGAACCAAGAGACCCAGTACTTC.

This clonotype turned up a few times. J is TRBJ2-2 and V is TRBV12-3 or TRBV12-4; no definite D call. This CDR3 has 13 residues. Trimming stripped 7 bases from V and 6 bases from J, with 12 bases between. The CDR3 DNA reads TGTGCCAGCACCCACCCAGAGGCCGGGGAGCTGTTTTTT. As protein: CASTHPEAGELFF.

The genes are TRBV7-2 and TRBJ1-2; D is ambiguous. Germline V gene lookup returns CDR1 SGHTA and CDR2 FQGNSA. The CDR3 consists of 16 residues. Trimming stripped 1 base from V and 3 bases from J, with 15 bases between. CDR3 sequence (DNA): TGTGCCAGCAGCTTAGTCCCGGAGACGGGGTACTATGGCTACACCTTC. Amino acids: CASSLVPETGYYGYTF.